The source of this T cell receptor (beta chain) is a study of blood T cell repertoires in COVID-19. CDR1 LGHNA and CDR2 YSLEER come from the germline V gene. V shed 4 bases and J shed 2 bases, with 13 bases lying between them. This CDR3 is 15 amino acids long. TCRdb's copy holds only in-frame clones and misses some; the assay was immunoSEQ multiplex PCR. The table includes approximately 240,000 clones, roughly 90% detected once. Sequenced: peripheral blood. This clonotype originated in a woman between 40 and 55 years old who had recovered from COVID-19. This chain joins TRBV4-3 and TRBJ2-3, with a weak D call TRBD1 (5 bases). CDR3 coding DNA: TGCGCCAGCAGCCTAGGCAGGGCAAACACAGATACGCAGTATTTT. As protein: CASSLGRANTDTQYF.